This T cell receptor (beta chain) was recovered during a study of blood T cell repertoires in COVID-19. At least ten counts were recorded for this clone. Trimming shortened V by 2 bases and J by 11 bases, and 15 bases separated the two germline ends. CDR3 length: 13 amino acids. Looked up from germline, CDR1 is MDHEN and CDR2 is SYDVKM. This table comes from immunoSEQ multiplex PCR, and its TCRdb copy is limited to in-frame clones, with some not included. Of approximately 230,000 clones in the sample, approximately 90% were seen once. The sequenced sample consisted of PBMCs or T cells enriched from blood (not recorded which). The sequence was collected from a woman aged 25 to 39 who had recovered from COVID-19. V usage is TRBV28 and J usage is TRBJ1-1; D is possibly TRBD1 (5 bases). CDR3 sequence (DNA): TGTGCCAGCAGTTTAGGGGGATGGGAGGTGGCTTTCTTT. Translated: CASSLGGWEVAFF.